Presented here are 15 T cell receptor beta chains from one specimen sequenced in a study of blood T cell repertoires in COVID-19. Generated by immunoSEQ multiplex PCR, the TCRdb table keeps only in-frame clones and is missing some. The data contain more than 200,000 clones, roughly 80% of them singletons. Sample: peripheral blood. The receptor set was obtained from a man older than 75 with acute or convalescent COVID-19.

The chain combines TRBV9 with TRBJ2-7; 11 nucleotides agree with TRBD2. This CDR3 spans 18 amino acids. CDR1 is SGDLS and CDR2 is YYNGEE in the germline V gene. V shed 0 bases and J 1 base; nucleotides not matched to a gene: 9. The CDR3 loop is CASSVGGSGRAISYEQYF. The CDR3 DNA sequence: TGTGCCAGCAGCGTAGGTGGTAGCGGGAGGGCCATTTCCTACGAGCAGTACTTC.

The CDR3 region has the DNA TGTGCCAGCAGTTATACAGGGGCCACGAACACTGAAGCTTTCTTT. Encoded protein: CASSYTGATNTEAFF. The J gene is TRBJ1-1, the V gene TRBV6-5; 7 bases agree with TRBD1. CDR1 is MNHEY and CDR2 is SVGAGI in the germline V gene. Trimming at V came to 3 bases and at J to 1 base, leaving 5 bases not matched to a gene. The CDR3 spans 15 residues.

The V gene is TRBV18, the J gene TRBJ1-6; 8 bases are a match to TRBD1. V lost 5 bases and J lost 7; bases outside the gene matches: 7. Germline V gene data show CDR1 as KGHSH and CDR2 as LQKENI. The CDR3 extends over 15 amino acids. CDR3 sequence (DNA): TGTGCCAGCTCATCGACAGGGGACGGCAATTCACCCCTCCACTTT. This gives the protein CASSSTGDGNSPLHF.

V is TRBV19 and J is TRBJ1-4; D is ambiguous. Germline CDR1 and CDR2: LNHDA and SQIVND (reference sequence). The CDR3 is made up of 16 amino acids. V was shortened by 7 bases and J by 0 bases, with 15 bases between the two germline ends. CDR3 nucleotides: TGTGCCAGTATGGAGCGCAAGATCGCAACTAATGAAAAACTGTTTTTT. It encodes CASMERKIATNEKLFF.

This chain links TRBV2 with TRBJ2-7; 8 bases line up with TRBD1. The CDR3 loop spans 15 amino acids. V lost 5 bases and J lost 5; bases outside the gene matches: 11. The germline V gene encodes CDR1 SNHLY and CDR2 FYNNEI. CDR3 nucleotides: TGTGCCAGCAGTCCCTACCAGGGGGCGCGACACGAGCAGTACTTC. Translated, it gives CASSPYQGARHEQYF.

The chain links TRBV18 to TRBJ1-1; no definite D call. This CDR3 region has 14 residues. Germline V gene lookup returns CDR1 KGHSH and CDR2 LQKENI. V lost 3 bases and J 1 base, leaving 9 bases between the germline ends. The CDR3 loop reads CASSPSGGNTEAFF. The CDR3 region has the DNA TGTGCCAGCTCACCTTCGGGAGGGAACACTGAAGCTTTCTTT.

The genes are TRBV5-8 and TRBJ1-1, with D possibly matching TRBD1 (6 bases). This CDR3 contains 11 residues. Per the germline V gene, CDR1 is SGHTS and CDR2 is YDEGEE. The V and J ends lost 4 bases and 9 bases respectively, with 10 bases between them. The CDR3 DNA reads as TGTGCCAGCAGCACCGGACAGAAAGCTTTCTTT. Protein: CASSTGQKAFF.

This rearrangement joins TRBV6-4 to TRBJ2-3; 10 bases line up with TRBD2. CDR3 length: 16 amino acids. J gave up 0 bases and V 4 bases, and 4 bases lay outside the gene matches. Looked up from germline, CDR1 is MRHNA and CDR2 is SNTAGT. This CDR3 is CASSAGLAASTDTQYF. CDR3 DNA sequence: TGTGCCAGCAGTGCCGGACTAGCGGCTAGCACAGATACGCAGTATTTT.

The chain uses TRBV9 and TRBJ2-1; maybe TRBD1 (6 bases). Between the trimmed V and J ends, which lost 0 bases and 3 bases, there was a span of 13 bases. The CDR3 has 16 residues. The germline CDR1 and CDR2 sequences are SGDLS and YYNGEE. CDR3 residues: CASSVGAGQHYNEQFF. CDR3 nucleotide sequence: TGTGCCAGCAGCGTAGGGGCTGGACAGCACTACAATGAGCAGTTCTTC.

The chain has TRBV28 and TRBJ2-7; 11 bases fit TRBD1. The CDR3 extends over 14 amino acids. The junction had 9 bases not matched to a gene; V was cut back by 10 bases and J by 4 bases. Germline V CDR1 and CDR2: MDHEN, SYDVKM. The CDR3 nucleotides read TGTGCCACCCGGTGGGACAGGGGGTCATACGAGCAGTACTTC. Encoded protein: CATRWDRGSYEQYF.

This chain joins TRBV27 and TRBJ2-1; weak D call: TRBD1 (5 bases). The CDR3 extends over 11 amino acids. The germline V gene has CDR1 MNHEY and CDR2 SMNVEV (reference sequence). V lost 7 bases and J lost 4, with 5 bases in between. The CDR3 spells CASKGYNEQFF. The CDR3 region has the DNA TGTGCCAGCAAGGGGTACAATGAGCAGTTCTTC.

The chain carries TRBV18 and TRBJ1-4; maybe TRBD1 (6 bases). The CDR3 is 13 residues long. Germline CDR1 reads KGHSH; CDR2 reads LQKENI. Trimming removed 6 bases from V and 3 bases from J, with 8 bases in between. This CDR3 is CASSRTANEKLFF. Written as DNA, the CDR3 is TGTGCCAGCTCCCGGACAGCTAATGAAAAACTGTTTTTT. The full variable domain, its missing parts supplied by reference TRBV18 and TRBJ1-4, is NAGVMQNPRHLVRRRGQEARLRCSPMKGHSHVYWYRQLPEEGLKFMVYLQKENIIDESGMPKERFSAEFPKEGPSILRIQQVVRGDSAAYFCASSRTANEKLFFGSGTQLSVL.

This chain connects TRBV29-1 to TRBJ1-2; 11 nucleotides match TRBD1. The CDR3 runs to 15 residues. Unmatched junction bases numbered 7, after V lost 4 bases and J lost 3 bases. CDR1 and CDR2 (germline): SQVTM, ANQGSEA. The CDR3 DNA is TGCAGCGTTGGGACCCGGGACAGGGGGGACTATGGCTACACCTTC. Amino acids: CSVGTRDRGDYGYTF.

The genes are TRBV24-1 and TRBJ1-2; a weak D match, TRBD1 (6 bases). Germline CDR1 KGHDR, CDR2 SFDVKD. Between the trimmed V and J ends, which lost 2 bases and 5 bases, there was a span of 14 bases. The CDR3 sequence is 15 residues long. The CDR3 DNA follows: TGTGCCACCAGTGATTCCGGCAGGGGAAGGTATGGCTACACCTTC. Encoded protein: CATSDSGRGRYGYTF.

V usage is TRBV2 and J usage is TRBJ2-2; 7 bases align to TRBD2. V shed 11 bases, J shed 1 base, and the junction held 4 bases outside the gene matches. This CDR3 is 13 amino acids long. CDR1 and CDR2 (germline): SNHLY, FYNNEI. CDR3 nucleotides: TGTGCCTGGGGGGGACGGAACACCGGGGAGCTGTTTTTT. Encoded protein: CAWGGRNTGELFF.